This entry features one T cell receptor beta chain sequence. Sequencing used immunoSEQ multiplex PCR; TCRdb keeps in-frame clones, though not all of them. The sample includes about 98,000 clones, around 90% of them seen just once. The data were taken from a study of a mutant IDH1 vaccine in newly diagnosed glioma. Study-level background: Treated patients, 62.5% male and about 38% female, averaged roughly 43 years of age. Most patients had received both radiotherapy and temozolomide, the prior options being radiotherapy, temozolomide, or both.

This sample's time point: baseline, week 1 (first vaccination visit). Treatment: pre-vaccination baseline after standard-of-care therapy. This sequence originates from a woman in her forties or fifties with glioma. The source material was PBMCs, sampled from a glioma patient treated with radiotherapy, temozolomide or both.

The CDR3 region is CASSEWGAGGYEQYF. The CDR3 DNA is TGTGCCAGCAGTGAATGGGGTGCGGGGGGCTACGAGCAGTACTTC. V is TRBV2 and J is TRBJ2-7; TRBD2 matches 8 bases. This CDR3 region has 15 residues. CDR1 is SNHLY, CDR2 FYNNEI, per germline. With V trimmed by 2 bases and J by 3 bases, 6 bases remained unmatched.